This T cell receptor beta chain is drawn from a study of cytomegalovirus exposure and HLA in healthy donors. As regards this clone: Its specificity is not known.

PCR involved 60 Vbeta and 13 Jbeta primers. Assay: immunoSEQ multiplex PCR; the TCRdb copy retains only in-frame clones and omits some. The data hold roughly 70,000 clones, with 74% observed a single time. Overall study findings and caveats: Among TCR sequences, most were rare, though some public TCRs appeared in many donors. Reports credit the classifier with highly specific, highly sensitive diagnosis of cytomegalovirus status. Most CMV-associated TCR beta chains appeared HLA-restricted in a later analysis.

V lost 4 bases and J 7 bases, leaving 18 bases between the germline ends. There are 15 residues in the CDR3. Germline CDR1 SGHNT, CDR2 YYREEE (reference sequence). The sample comprised PBMCs. This receptor was obtained from a human donor in good health. The V and J genes are TRBV5-4 and TRBJ2-1; perhaps TRBD2 as D (6 bases). The CDR3 region is CASSPGGLAGNEQFF. CDR3 nucleotides: TGTGCCAGCAGCCCAGGAGGGCTAGCTGGGAATGAGCAGTTCTTC.